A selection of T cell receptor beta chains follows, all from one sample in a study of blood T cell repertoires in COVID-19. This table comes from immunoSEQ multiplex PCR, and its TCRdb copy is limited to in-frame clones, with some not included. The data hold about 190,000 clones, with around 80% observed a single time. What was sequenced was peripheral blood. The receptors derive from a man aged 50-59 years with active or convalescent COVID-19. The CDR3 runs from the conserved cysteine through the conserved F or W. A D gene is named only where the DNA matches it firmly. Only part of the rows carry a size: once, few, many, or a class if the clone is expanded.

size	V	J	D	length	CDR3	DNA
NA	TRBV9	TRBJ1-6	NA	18	CASSAFQDSLLYNSPLHF	TGTGCCAGCAGCGCCTTCCAGGACAGCCTCTTGTATAATTCACCCCTCCACTTT
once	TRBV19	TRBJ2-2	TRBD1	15	CASTGTGPDTGELFF	TGTGCCAGTACCGGGACAGGGCCGGACACCGGGGAGCTGTTTTTT
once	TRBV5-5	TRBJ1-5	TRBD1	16	CASSTAGTGHNQPQHF	TGTGCCAGCAGCACGGCCGGGACAGGGCACAATCAGCCCCAGCATTTT
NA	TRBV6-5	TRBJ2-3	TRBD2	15	CASMRTSGDTDTQYF	TGTGCCAGCATGAGGACTAGCGGGGACACAGATACGCAGTATTTT
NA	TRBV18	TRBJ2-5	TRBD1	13	CASSLGQQETQYF	TGTGCCAGCTCACTGGGACAGCAAGAGACCCAGTACTTC
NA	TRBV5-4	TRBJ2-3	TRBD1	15	CASSGRDRPTDTQYF	TGTGCCAGCAGCGGCCGGGACAGGCCCACAGATACGCAGTATTTT
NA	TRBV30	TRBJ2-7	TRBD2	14	CAWSSSGSRNEQYF	TGTGCCTGGAGTTCCAGCGGGAGTAGGAACGAGCAGTACTTC
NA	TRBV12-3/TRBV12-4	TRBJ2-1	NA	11	CASSGGDEQFF	TGTGCCAGTTCGGGGGGCGATGAGCAGTTCTTC
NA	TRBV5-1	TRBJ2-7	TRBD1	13	CASSPDRSYEQYF	TGCGCCAGCAGCCCGGACAGGAGCTACGAGCAGTACTTC
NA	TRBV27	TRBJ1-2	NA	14	CASSPEGFGYGYTF	TGTGCCAGCAGTCCCGAGGGATTCGGCTATGGCTACACCTTC
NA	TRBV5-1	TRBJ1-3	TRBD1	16	CASSLEGQGARNTIYF	TGCGCCAGCAGCTTGGAGGGACAGGGGGCCCGAAACACCATATATTTT
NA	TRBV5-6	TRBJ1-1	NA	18	CASSLAGVYATLNTEAFF	TGTGCCAGCAGCTTGGCCGGGGTTTACGCTACTTTGAACACTGAAGCTTTCTTT
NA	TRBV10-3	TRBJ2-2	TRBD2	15	CAIRISGSLSGELFF	TGTGCCATCAGAATTAGCGGGAGTCTGTCCGGGGAGCTGTTTTTT